This T cell receptor beta chain was recorded in a study of CD8 T cells in ankylosing spondylitis. As to this clonotype: The antigen is unknown.

With molecular barcodes, quantitative 5'-RACE was used to make the TCR beta libraries. From the 5' RACE reads, TCRdb called clonotypes with MiXCR, one entry per CDR3 protein. The repertoire holds a few hundred thousand distinct CDR3 sequences, approximately 8% seen once, with less than 15% in the top ten. Study-wide points: Apparently characteristic of ankylosing spondylitis blood was a TCR beta motif (under ten highly homologous variants). Some of these motif variants have turned up before, in reports on reactive arthritis synovial fluid and blood.

V lost 11 bases and J 0 bases, leaving 17 bases between the germline ends. There are 15 residues in the CDR3. Germline CDR1 and CDR2: SNHLY and FYNNEI. The chain links TRBV2 to TRBJ2-1, with D possibly matching TRBD2 (6 bases). Specimen: blood, either unsorted or a sorted T cell fraction (not recorded which). The source of this sequence is a male donor with ankylosing spondylitis. The CDR3 bases are TGTGCCTTCCACCCGACTAGGAGCTCCTACAATGAGCAGTTCTTC. Protein: CAFHPTRSSYNEQFF.